This T cell receptor beta chain was sequenced during a study of Graves' ophthalmopathy and Graves' hyperthyroidism. Study context: Peripheral blood samples were taken at initial diagnosis, before any treatment. Study-wide results and limits: Most thyroid-expanded clonotypes exceeding 0.001 frequency were also found in blood.

This clonotype was detected ten times or more. What it recognizes is unknown. The study enrolled ophthalmopathy donors with moderate-to-severe activity, CAS ≥3, NOSPECS ≥4 and duration under 3 months. As the template, RNA transcripts were used to amplify TCR beta CDR3 regions. After a first-round RT-PCR with HTBI primers, a second-round multiplex PCR was run. A single record per CDR3 protein comes from TCRdb applying MiXCR to the multiplex PCR reads. The profile covers about 220,000 distinct CDR3 sequences, with 20% to 25% appearing a single time and 35% to 55% taken by the ten largest. Specimen: peripheral blood. The receptor was isolated from a woman between 45 and 65 years old with Graves' ophthalmopathy.

As DNA, the CDR3 is TGTGCCAGCAACAGGGACGTCCAAGAGACCCAGTACTTC. This codes for CASNRDVQETQYF. The chain has TRBV12-3 or TRBV12-4 and TRBJ2-5; TRBD1 is a possible D gene (6 bases). The V end was cut by 7 bases, the J end by 1 base, with 10 bases between. The CDR3 totals 13 residues.